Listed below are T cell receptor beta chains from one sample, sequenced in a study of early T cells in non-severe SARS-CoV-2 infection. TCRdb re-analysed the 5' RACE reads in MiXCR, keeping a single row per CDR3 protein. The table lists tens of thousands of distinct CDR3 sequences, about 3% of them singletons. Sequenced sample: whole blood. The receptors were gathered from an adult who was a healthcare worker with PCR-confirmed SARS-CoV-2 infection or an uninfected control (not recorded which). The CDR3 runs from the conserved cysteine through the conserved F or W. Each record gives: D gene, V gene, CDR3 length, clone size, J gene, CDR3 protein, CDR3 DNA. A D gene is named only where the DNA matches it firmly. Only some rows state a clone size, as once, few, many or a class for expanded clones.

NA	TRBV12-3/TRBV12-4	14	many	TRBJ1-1	CASSGGLTNTEAFF	TGTGCCAGCAGCGGCGGACTCACAAACACTGAAGCTTTCTTT
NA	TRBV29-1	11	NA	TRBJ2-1	CSGKQGPGQFF	TGCAGCGGGAAACAGGGTCCGGGGCAGTTCTTC
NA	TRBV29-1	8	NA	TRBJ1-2	CSVPPYTF	TGCAGCGTACCTCCGTACACCTTC
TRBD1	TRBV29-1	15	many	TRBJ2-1	CSVKGQGANYNEQFF	TGCAGCGTTAAGGGACAGGGGGCGAACTACAATGAGCAGTTCTTC
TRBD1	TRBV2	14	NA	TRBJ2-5	CASRHRGIGETQYF	TGTGCCAGCAGACACAGGGGGATTGGAGAGACCCAGTACTTC
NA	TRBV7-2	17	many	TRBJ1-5	CASSLGSAGIGNQPQHF	TGTGCCAGCAGCTTAGGATCGGCAGGGATTGGCAATCAGCCCCAGCATTTT
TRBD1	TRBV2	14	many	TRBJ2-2	CASRGTGGTGELFF	TGTGCCAGCAGAGGGACAGGTGGAACCGGGGAGCTGTTTTTT
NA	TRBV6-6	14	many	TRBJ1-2	CASSYITSNYGYTF	TGTGCCAGCAGTTACATCACATCTAACTATGGCTACACCTTC
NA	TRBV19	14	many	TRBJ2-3	CASSITGLADTQYF	TGTGCCAGTAGTATAACTGGGCTCGCAGATACGCAGTATTTT
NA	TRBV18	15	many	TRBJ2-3	CASSPPSSSTDTQYF	TGTGCCAGCTCACCTCCCAGTTCTAGCACAGATACGCAGTATTTT
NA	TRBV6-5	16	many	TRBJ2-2	CASSYSMGGAAGELFF	TGTGCCAGCAGTTACTCGATGGGGGGGGCGGCCGGGGAGCTGTTTTTT
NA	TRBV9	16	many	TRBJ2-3	CASSPWAGARTDTQYF	TGTGCCAGCAGCCCGTGGGCGGGGGCCCGCACAGATACGCAGTATTTT
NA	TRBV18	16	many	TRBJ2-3	CASSLIVFTGTDTQYF	TGTGCCAGCTCACTAATAGTATTCACAGGCACAGATACGCAGTATTTT
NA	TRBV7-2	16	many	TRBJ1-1	CASSPRGRVMNTEAFF	TGTGCCAGCAGCCCAAGAGGTCGAGTTATGAACACTGAAGCTTTCTTT
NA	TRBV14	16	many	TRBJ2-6	CASSQDLQPGANVLTF	TGTGCCAGCAGCCAAGATTTACAGCCTGGGGCCAACGTCCTGACTTTC
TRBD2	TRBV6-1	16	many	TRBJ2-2	CASTSRGLADTGELFF	TGTGCCAGCACCTCCCGGGGACTAGCGGACACCGGGGAGCTGTTTTTT
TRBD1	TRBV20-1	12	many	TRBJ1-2	CSAAGTGNIYTF	TGCAGTGCTGCTGGGACAGGGAATATCTACACCTTC
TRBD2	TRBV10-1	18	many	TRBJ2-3	CASSETGTSGAKGATQYF	TGCGCCAGCAGCGAGACCGGGACTAGCGGGGCGAAGGGCGCTACGCAGTATTTT
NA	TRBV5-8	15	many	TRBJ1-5	CASSPMGGADQPQHF	TGTGCCAGCAGCCCAATGGGGGGGGCGGATCAGCCCCAGCATTTT
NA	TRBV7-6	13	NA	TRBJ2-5	CASSLDPRETQYF	TGTGCCAGCAGCTTAGATCCGCGTGAGACCCAGTACTTC
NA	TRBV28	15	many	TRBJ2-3	CASTGTTLRTDTQYF	TGTGCCAGCACCGGGACAACCCTGCGCACAGATACGCAGTATTTT
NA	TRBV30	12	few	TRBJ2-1	CAWTSGVGEQFF	TGTGCCTGGACCTCCGGGGTCGGTGAGCAGTTCTTC
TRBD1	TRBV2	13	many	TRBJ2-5	CASSAQGEETQYF	TGTGCCAGCAGTGCACAGGGGGAAGAGACCCAGTACTTC
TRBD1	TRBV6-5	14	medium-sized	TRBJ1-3	CASSYRTGRNTIYF	TGTGCCAGCAGTTACCGGACAGGACGAAACACCATATATTTT
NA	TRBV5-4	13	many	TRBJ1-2	CASSLGANYGYTF	TGTGCCAGCAGCTTGGGGGCTAACTATGGCTACACCTTC
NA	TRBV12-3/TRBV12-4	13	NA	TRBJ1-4	CASSWGLSEKLFF	TGTGCCAGCAGTTGGGGGTTATCAGAAAAACTGTTTTTT
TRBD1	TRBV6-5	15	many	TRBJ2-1	CASSYVPGQGPKQFF	TGTGCCAGCAGTTACGTCCCGGGACAGGGACCGAAGCAGTTCTTC
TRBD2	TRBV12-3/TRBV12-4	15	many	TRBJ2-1	CASSPLAGGSDEQFF	TGTGCCAGCAGTCCCTTAGCGGGGGGTTCGGATGAGCAGTTCTTC
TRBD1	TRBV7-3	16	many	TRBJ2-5	CASSRNSGQSGETQYF	TGTGCCAGCAGCCGAAACTCGGGACAGTCGGGGGAGACCCAGTACTTC
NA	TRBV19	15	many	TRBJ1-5	CASRDPGSGNQPQHF	TGTGCCAGTAGAGATCCGGGGTCGGGGAATCAGCCCCAGCATTTT
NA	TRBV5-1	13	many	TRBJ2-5	CASSSGGLETQYF	TGCGCCAGCAGCTCCGGGGGGCTGGAGACCCAGTACTTC
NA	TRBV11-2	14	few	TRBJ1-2	CASSLVAGPSGYTF	TGTGCCAGCAGCTTAGTAGCAGGCCCCTCTGGCTACACCTTC
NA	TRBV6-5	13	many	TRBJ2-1	CASRQPVGNEQFF	TGTGCCAGCAGGCAACCGGTTGGGAATGAGCAGTTCTTC
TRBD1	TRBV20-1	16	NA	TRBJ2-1	CSARGSPTRGLNEQFF	TGCAGTGCTAGAGGGTCCCCTACCAGGGGGCTCAATGAGCAGTTCTTC
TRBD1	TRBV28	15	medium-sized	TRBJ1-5	CASSGQVLSLQPQHF	TGTGCCAGCAGTGGACAGGTCTTGTCGCTTCAGCCCCAGCATTTT